This TCR beta chain came from a study of blood T cell repertoires in COVID-19. Study overall: T cells, B-cell-depleted T cells, or PBMCs provided the cDNA or gDNA that served as material.

In the original workflow: Reference gene primer amplification yielded estimated nucleated cell counts. Clones were read by immunoSEQ multiplex PCR, and TCRdb kept only the in-frame ones, dropping some. V and J calls and clone size are those listed in that table; D and trimming were worked out from the DNA. The table records about 480,000 clones, 85% to 90% of them present only once. The length of the CDR3 is 11 residues. CDR1 and CDR2 (germline): DFQATT, SNEGSKA (reference sequence). V was pared by 7 bases and J by 2 bases, with 1 base of the junction left unmatched. The TCR originated in a man aged 18-30 years with COVID-19, enrolled during active disease. J is TRBJ2-5 and V is TRBV20-1; 7 bases are shared with TRBD2. The sample comprised peripheral blood. The CDR3 loop reads CSGTRQETQYF. The CDR3 bases are TGCAGTGGGACTAGACAAGAGACCCAGTACTTC.